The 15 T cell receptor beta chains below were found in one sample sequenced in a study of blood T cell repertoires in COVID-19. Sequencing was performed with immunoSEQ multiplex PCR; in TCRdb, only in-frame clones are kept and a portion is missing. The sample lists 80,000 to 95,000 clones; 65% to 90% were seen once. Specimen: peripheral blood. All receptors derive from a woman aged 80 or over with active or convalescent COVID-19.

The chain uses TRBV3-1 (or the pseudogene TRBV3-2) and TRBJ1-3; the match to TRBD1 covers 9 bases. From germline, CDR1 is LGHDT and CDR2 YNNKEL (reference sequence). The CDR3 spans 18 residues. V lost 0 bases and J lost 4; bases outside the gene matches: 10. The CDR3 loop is CASSQDPLPGTGGNTIYF. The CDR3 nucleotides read TGTGCCAGCAGCCAAGATCCGCTCCCCGGGACAGGGGGAAACACCATATATTTT.

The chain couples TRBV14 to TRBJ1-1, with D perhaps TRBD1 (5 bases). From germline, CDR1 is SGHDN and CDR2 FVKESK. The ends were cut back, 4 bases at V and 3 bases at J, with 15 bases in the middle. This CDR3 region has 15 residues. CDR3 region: CASSPLGEEDTEAFF. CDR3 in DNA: TGTGCCAGCAGCCCTCTAGGGGAAGAGGACACTGAAGCTTTCTTT.

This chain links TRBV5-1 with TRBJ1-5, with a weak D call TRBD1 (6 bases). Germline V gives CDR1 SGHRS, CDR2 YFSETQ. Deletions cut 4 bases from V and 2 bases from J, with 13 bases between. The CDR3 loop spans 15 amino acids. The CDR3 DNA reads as TGCGCCAGCAGCCCGGGGGGGGCGGGCAATCAGCCCCAGCATTTT. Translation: CASSPGGAGNQPQHF.

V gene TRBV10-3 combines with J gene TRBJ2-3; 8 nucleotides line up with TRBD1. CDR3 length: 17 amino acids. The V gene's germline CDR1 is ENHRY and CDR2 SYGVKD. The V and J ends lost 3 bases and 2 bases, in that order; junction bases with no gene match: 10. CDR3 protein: CAISDRGQAENTDTQYF. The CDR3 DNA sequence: TGTGCCATCAGTGACCGGGGACAGGCGGAGAACACAGATACGCAGTATTTT.

The DNA of the CDR3 is TGTGCCAGCAGTTTGGGACAGACTCCCGAGCAGTACTTC. This codes for CASSLGQTPEQYF. J is TRBJ2-7 and V is TRBV27, with TRBD1 identical over 7 bases. V was pared by 3 bases and J by 6 bases, with 5 bases of the junction left unmatched. Per the germline V gene, CDR1 is MNHEY and CDR2 is SMNVEV (reference sequence). This CDR3 is built from 13 residues.

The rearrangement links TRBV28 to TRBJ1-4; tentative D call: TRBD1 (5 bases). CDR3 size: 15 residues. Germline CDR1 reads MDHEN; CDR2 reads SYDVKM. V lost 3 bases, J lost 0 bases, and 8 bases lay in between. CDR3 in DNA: TGTGCCAGCAGTTTTGGGGGGGCAACTAATGAAAAACTGTTTTTT. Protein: CASSFGGATNEKLFF.

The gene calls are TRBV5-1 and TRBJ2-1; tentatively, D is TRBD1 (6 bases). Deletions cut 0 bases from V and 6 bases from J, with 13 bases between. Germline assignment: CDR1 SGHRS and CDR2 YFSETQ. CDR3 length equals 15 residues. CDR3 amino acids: CASSLVQGGFNEQFF. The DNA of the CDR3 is TGCGCCAGCAGCTTGGTACAGGGCGGGTTCAATGAGCAGTTCTTC. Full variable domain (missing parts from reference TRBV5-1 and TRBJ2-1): KAGVTQTPRYLIKTRGQQVTLSCSPISGHRSVSWYQQTPGQGLQFLFEYFSETQRNKGNFPGRFSGRQFSNSRSEMNVSTLELGDSALYLCASSLVQGGFNEQFFGPGTRLTVL.

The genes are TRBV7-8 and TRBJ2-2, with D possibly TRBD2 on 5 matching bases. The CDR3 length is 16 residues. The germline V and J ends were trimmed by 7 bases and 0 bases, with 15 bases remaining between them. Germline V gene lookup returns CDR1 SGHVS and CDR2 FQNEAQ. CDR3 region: CASTIMSGANTGELFF. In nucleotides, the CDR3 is TGTGCCAGCACTATTATGTCCGGGGCGAACACCGGGGAGCTGTTTTTT.

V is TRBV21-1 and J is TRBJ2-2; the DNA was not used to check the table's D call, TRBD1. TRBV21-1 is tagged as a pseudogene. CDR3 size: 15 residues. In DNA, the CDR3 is TGTGCCAGCAGCGTACGGACAGCGAGGGGCGGAGAGCTGTTTTTT. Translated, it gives CASSVRTARGGELFF.

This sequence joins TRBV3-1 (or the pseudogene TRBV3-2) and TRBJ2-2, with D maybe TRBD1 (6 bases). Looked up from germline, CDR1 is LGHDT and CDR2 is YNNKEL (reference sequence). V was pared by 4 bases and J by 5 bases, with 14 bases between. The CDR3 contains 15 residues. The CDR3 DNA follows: TGTGCCAGCAGCCCGCGACTAAGGGGGACCGGGGAGCTGTTTTTT. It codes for CASSPRLRGTGELFF.

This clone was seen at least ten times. CDR3 DNA: TGTGCCAGCAGCGAAACCGGGACTAGCACAGATACGCAGTATTTT. It yields the protein CASSETGTSTDTQYF. The chain has TRBV9 and TRBJ2-3, with D possibly TRBD2 on 6 matching bases. Looked up from germline, CDR1 is SGDLS and CDR2 is YYNGEE. V lost 3 bases to trimming and J lost 0 bases, with 11 bases between them. CDR3 size: 15 residues.

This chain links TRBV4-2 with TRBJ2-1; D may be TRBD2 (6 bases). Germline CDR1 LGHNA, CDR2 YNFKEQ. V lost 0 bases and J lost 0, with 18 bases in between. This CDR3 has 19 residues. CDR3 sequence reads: CASSQDGGGSGASYNEQFF. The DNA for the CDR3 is TGTGCCAGCAGCCAAGATGGGGGAGGTAGCGGAGCCTCCTACAATGAGCAGTTCTTC.

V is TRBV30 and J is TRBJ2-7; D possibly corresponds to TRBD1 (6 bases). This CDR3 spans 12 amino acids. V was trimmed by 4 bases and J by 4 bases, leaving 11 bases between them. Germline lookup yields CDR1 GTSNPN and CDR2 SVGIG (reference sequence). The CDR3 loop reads CAWKSGVYEQYF. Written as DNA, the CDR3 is TGTGCCTGGAAATCAGGGGTATACGAGCAGTACTTC. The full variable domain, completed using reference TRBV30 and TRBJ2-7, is SQTIHQWPATLVQPVGSPLSLECTVEGTSNPNLYWYRQAAGRGLQLLFYSVGIGQISSEVPQNLSASRPQDRQFILSSKKLLLSDSGFYLCAWKSGVYEQYFGPGTRLTVT.

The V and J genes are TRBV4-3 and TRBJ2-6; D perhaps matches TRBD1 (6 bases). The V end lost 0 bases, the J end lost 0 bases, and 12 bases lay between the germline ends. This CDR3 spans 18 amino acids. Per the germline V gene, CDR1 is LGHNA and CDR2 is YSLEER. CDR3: CASSQDPRGGSGANVLTF. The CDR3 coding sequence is TGCGCCAGCAGCCAAGATCCAAGAGGGGGCTCTGGGGCCAACGTCCTGACTTTC.

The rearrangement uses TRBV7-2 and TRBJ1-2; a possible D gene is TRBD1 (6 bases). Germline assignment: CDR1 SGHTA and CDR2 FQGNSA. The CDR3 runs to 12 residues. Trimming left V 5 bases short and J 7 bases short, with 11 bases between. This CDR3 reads CASSGTRSGYTF. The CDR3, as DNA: TGTGCCAGCAGCGGGACACGGTCTGGCTACACCTTC.